A selection of T cell receptor beta chains follows, all from one sample in a study of cytomegalovirus exposure and HLA in healthy donors. Generated by immunoSEQ multiplex PCR, the TCRdb table keeps only in-frame clones and is missing some. This table has over 110,000 clones, 65% to 85% appearing once. Sequenced sample: PBMCs. All receptors come from a male donor in good health and CMV-seronegative. Both conserved end residues are part of each CDR3. The D gene is left open where the match is weak. Expanded clones get a size class; other rows say once, few or many, or leave the size out.

size: NA
J: TRBJ1-5
V: TRBV4-2
D: NA
DNA: TGTGCCAGCAGCTGGGGGGTGGATAGCAATCAGCCCCAGCATTTT
CDR3: CASSWGVDSNQPQHF

size: once
J: TRBJ2-7
V: TRBV15
D: TRBD1
DNA: TGTGCCACCAGCAGAGCTATATCGGGGACAGGGTCCTACGAGCAGTACTTC
CDR3: CATSRAISGTGSYEQYF

size: NA
J: TRBJ1-2
V: TRBV6-5
D: TRBD1
DNA: TGTGCCAGCAGTATGGGACAGACCTACACCTTC
CDR3: CASSMGQTYTF

size: once
J: TRBJ2-3
V: TRBV7-6
D: NA
DNA: TGTGCCAGCAGCCTTCTCTCGCGATCCACAGATACGCAGTATTTT
CDR3: CASSLLSRSTDTQYF

size: NA
J: TRBJ2-7
V: TRBV19
D: TRBD1
DNA: TGTGCCAGTAGTTACGACAGGGAATCCTACGAGCAGTACTTC
CDR3: CASSYDRESYEQYF

size: NA
J: TRBJ1-4
V: TRBV28
D: TRBD1
DNA: TGTGCCAGCAACAGGGGGACTACTAATGAAAAACTGTTTTTT
CDR3: CASNRGTTNEKLFF

size: NA
J: TRBJ2-3
V: TRBV6-4
D: TRBD1
DNA: TGTGCCCATCGTCCGAGGGGGCGTCGGCGTACGCAGTATTTT
CDR3: CAHRPRGRRRTQYF

size: NA
J: TRBJ2-7
V: TRBV10-2
D: NA
DNA: TGCGCCAGTGCCGGGACATTCTCCTACGAGCAGTACTTC
CDR3: CASAGTFSYEQYF

size: NA
J: TRBJ2-2
V: TRBV18
D: NA
DNA: TGTGCCAGCTCAGCGGGGACTCCAAACACCGGGGAGCTGTTTTTT
CDR3: CASSAGTPNTGELFF

size: NA
J: TRBJ2-7
V: TRBV4-1
D: TRBD2
DNA: TGCGCCAGCAGCCAAGGAGGACTAGGCTCCTACGAGCAGTACTTC
CDR3: CASSQGGLGSYEQYF

size: NA
J: TRBJ2-7
V: TRBV11-2
D: NA
DNA: TGTGCCAGCAGCTTAGGATCCTACGAGCAGTACTTC
CDR3: CASSLGSYEQYF

size: NA
J: TRBJ2-7
V: TRBV14
D: NA
DNA: TGTGCCAGCAGCCAAGTCTTGCGGGATAGCTCCTACGAGCAGTACTTC
CDR3: CASSQVLRDSSYEQYF

size: NA
J: TRBJ2-5
V: TRBV5-4
D: NA
DNA: TGTGCCAGCAGCCCAAAGAGTAAAGAGACCCAGTACTTC
CDR3: CASSPKSKETQYF

size: NA
J: TRBJ2-7
V: TRBV15
D: TRBD2
DNA: TGTGCCACCAGCAGAGACCTAGCGGGAGGCGAGCAGTACTTC
CDR3: CATSRDLAGGEQYF

size: few
J: TRBJ2-1
V: TRBV13
D: NA
DNA: TGTGCCAGCAGCTCCAGTTTGCACGAGCAGTTCTTC
CDR3: CASSSSLHEQFF

size: NA
J: TRBJ2-7
V: TRBV6-5
D: NA
DNA: TGTGCCAGCAGCAGACCAGGACAGTACGAGCAGTACTTC
CDR3: CASSRPGQYEQYF

size: few
J: TRBJ1-1
V: TRBV4-1
D: NA
DNA: TGCGCCAGCAGCCAAGACAGGAACACTGAAGCTTTCTTT
CDR3: CASSQDRNTEAFF

size: NA
J: TRBJ2-7
V: TRBV14
D: NA
DNA: TGTGCCAGCAGCCCGAGACTATGGGCCTACGAGCAGTACTTC
CDR3: CASSPRLWAYEQYF

size: NA
J: TRBJ2-1
V: TRBV5-1
D: TRBD2
DNA: TGCGCCAGCAGCTCCCCTGCGGGAGGGTCATACAATGAGCAGTTCTTC
CDR3: CASSSPAGGSYNEQFF

size: NA
J: TRBJ2-1
V: TRBV7-9
D: NA
DNA: TGTGCCAGCAGCTTTGGGGCGGGATCCTTCAATGAGCAGTTCTTC
CDR3: CASSFGAGSFNEQFF

size: NA
J: TRBJ2-5
V: TRBV5-1
D: TRBD2
DNA: TGCGCCAGCAGTCACGATCTCTGGACTAGCGACCAAGAGACCCAGTACTTC
CDR3: CASSHDLWTSDQETQYF

size: once
J: TRBJ2-7
V: TRBV7-3
D: NA
DNA: TGTGCCAGCAGCACAGGACCTAGCTCCTACGAGCAGTACTTC
CDR3: CASSTGPSSYEQYF

size: NA
J: TRBJ2-7
V: TRBV5-5
D: NA
DNA: TGTGCCAGCAGCTTAAGTAACAGGGCCTACGAGCAGTACTTC
CDR3: CASSLSNRAYEQYF

size: NA
J: TRBJ1-2
V: TRBV6-1
D: NA
DNA: TGTGCCAGCAGTGTGGGAGGGTTTAACTATGGCTACACCTTC
CDR3: CASSVGGFNYGYTF

size: NA
J: TRBJ2-7
V: TRBV18
D: NA
DNA: TGTGCCAGCTCACCCCGCCCGGGGGAGCAGTACTTC
CDR3: CASSPRPGEQYF

size: NA
J: TRBJ2-1
V: TRBV16
D: TRBD2
DNA: TGTGCCAGCAGCCAATACCTAACTAGCGGTTCGAATGAGCAGTTCTTC
CDR3: CASSQYLTSGSNEQFF

size: once
J: TRBJ1-5
V: TRBV6-5
D: NA
DNA: TGTGCCAGCAGTCCACAGGCATATAGCAATCAGCCCCAGCATTTT
CDR3: CASSPQAYSNQPQHF

size: NA
J: TRBJ2-3
V: TRBV7-8
D: TRBD2
DNA: TGTGCCAGCAGCTTTGGAGGACTAGCGGGAGTGGATACGCAGTATTTT
CDR3: CASSFGGLAGVDTQYF

size: NA
J: TRBJ1-2
V: TRBV13
D: NA
DNA: TGTGCCAGCAGCAGCAGGGCTAACTATGGCTACACCTTC
CDR3: CASSSRANYGYTF

size: NA
J: TRBJ1-4
V: TRBV7-2
D: TRBD1
DNA: TGTGCCAGCAGCTTAGGCGAGAGGGGGCGTTGGGAAAAACTGTTTTTT
CDR3: CASSLGERGRWEKLFF

size: few
J: TRBJ2-7
V: TRBV5-6
D: TRBD2
DNA: TGTGCCAGCAGCTTGGGCGGGAGTCCCTACGAGCAGTACTTC
CDR3: CASSLGGSPYEQYF

size: NA
J: TRBJ2-3
V: TRBV13
D: NA
DNA: TGTGCCAGCAGAGGACGGACAGGCACAGATACGCAGTATTTT
CDR3: CASRGRTGTDTQYF

size: NA
J: TRBJ1-4
V: TRBV6-6
D: NA
DNA: TGTGCCAGCAGCGGAACAGCCCCGCAAAATGAAAAACTGTTTTTT
CDR3: CASSGTAPQNEKLFF

size: NA
J: TRBJ2-5
V: TRBV7-2
D: NA
DNA: TGTGCCAGCAGCTTAGTAGCTAGAGGAGAGACCCAGTACTTC
CDR3: CASSLVARGETQYF

size: NA
J: TRBJ2-3
V: TRBV7-9
D: NA
DNA: TGTGCCAGCAGCTTGGTCACTAGACCAGATACGCAGTATTTT
CDR3: CASSLVTRPDTQYF

size: NA
J: TRBJ2-7
V: TRBV9
D: TRBD2
DNA: TGTGCCAGCAGCGTAAAAGTAAGCGGGAGGGGAGAGCAGTACTTC
CDR3: CASSVKVSGRGEQYF

size: NA
J: TRBJ1-1
V: TRBV6-5
D: NA
DNA: TGTGCCAGCAGTTTATACAGCACTGAAGCTTTCTTT
CDR3: CASSLYSTEAFF

size: NA
J: TRBJ1-2
V: TRBV21-1
D: NA
DNA: TGTGCCAGCAGCAACTCCGGGACAGCCCGGAGGGGCTACACCTTC
CDR3: CASSNSGTARRGYTF

size: NA
J: TRBJ2-1
V: TRBV6-5
D: TRBD2
DNA: TGTGCCAGCAGACCCGGACTAGCGGGAGGTCGAGAGCAGTTCTTC
CDR3: CASRPGLAGGREQFF

size: NA
J: TRBJ2-7
V: TRBV5-8
D: NA
DNA: TGTGCCAGCAGCCCTACCCTGGAGGGAGTCTACGAGCAGTACTTC
CDR3: CASSPTLEGVYEQYF

size: NA
J: TRBJ2-7
V: TRBV7-2
D: TRBD2
DNA: TGTGCCAGCAGCTTAACTAGCGGGGCCTACGAGCAGTACTTC
CDR3: CASSLTSGAYEQYF

size: NA
J: TRBJ2-7
V: TRBV19
D: TRBD2
DNA: TGTGCCAGTAGTCCGGGGACTAGCGGGAGTCCCGAGCAGTACTTC
CDR3: CASSPGTSGSPEQYF